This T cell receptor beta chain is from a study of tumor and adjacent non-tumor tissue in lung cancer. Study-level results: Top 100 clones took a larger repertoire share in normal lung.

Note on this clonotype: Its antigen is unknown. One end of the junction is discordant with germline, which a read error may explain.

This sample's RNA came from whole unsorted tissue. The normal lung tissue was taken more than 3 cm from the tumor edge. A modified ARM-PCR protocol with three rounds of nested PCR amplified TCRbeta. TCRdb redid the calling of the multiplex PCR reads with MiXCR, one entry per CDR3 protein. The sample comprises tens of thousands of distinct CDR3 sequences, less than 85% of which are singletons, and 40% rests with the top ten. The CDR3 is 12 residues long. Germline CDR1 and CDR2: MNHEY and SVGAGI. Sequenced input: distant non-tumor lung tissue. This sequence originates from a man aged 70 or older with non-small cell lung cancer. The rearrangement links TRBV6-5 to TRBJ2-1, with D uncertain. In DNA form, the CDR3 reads TGTGCCAGCAGGGGCGGCACCCGGAAGCAATTCTTC. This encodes CASRGGTRKQFF.